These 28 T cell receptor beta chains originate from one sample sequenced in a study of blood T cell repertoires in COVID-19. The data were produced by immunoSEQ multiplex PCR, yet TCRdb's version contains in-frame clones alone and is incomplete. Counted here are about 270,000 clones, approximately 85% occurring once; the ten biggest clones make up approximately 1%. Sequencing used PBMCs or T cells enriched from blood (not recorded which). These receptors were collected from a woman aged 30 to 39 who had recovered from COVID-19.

The CDR3, as DNA: TGTGCCAGCAGCGTAGCCCCCACGGGGAACACTGAAGCTTTCTTT. This codes for CASSVAPTGNTEAFF. The V call is TRBV9, the J call TRBJ1-1; unclear D gene. The germline V and J ends were trimmed by 0 bases and 1 base, with 10 bases remaining between them. CDR3 size: 15 residues. Germline CDR1 and CDR2: SGDLS and YYNGEE.

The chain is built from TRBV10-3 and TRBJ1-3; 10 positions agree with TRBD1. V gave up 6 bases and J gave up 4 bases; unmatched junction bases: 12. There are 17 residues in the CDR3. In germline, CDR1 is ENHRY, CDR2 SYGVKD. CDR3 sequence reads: CAISPGDRGHSGNTIYF. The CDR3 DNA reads TGTGCCATCAGCCCCGGAGACAGGGGGCATAGCGGAAACACCATATATTTT.

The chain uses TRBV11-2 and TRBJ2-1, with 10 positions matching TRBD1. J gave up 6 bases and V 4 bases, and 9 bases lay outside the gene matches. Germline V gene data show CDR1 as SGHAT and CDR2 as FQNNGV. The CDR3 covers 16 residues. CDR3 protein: CASSYLWTGGFNEQFF. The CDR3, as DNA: TGTGCCAGCAGCTACCTGTGGACAGGGGGTTTCAATGAGCAGTTCTTC.

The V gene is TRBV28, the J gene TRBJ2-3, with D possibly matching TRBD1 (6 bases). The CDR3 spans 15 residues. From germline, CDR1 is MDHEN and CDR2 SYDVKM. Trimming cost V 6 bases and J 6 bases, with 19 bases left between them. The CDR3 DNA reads TGTGCCAGCAGCCAGGGGCTAGCTGAGGGGGATACGCAGTATTTT. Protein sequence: CASSQGLAEGDTQYF.

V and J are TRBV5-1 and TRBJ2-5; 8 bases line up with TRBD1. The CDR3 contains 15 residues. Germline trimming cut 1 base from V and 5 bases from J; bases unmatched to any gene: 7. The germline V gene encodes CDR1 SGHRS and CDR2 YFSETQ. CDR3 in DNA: TGCGCCAGCAGCTTGCCGGACAGGGACGGGGAGACCCAGTACTTC. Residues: CASSLPDRDGETQYF. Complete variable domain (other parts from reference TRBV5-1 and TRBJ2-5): KAGVTQTPRYLIKTRGQQVTLSCSPISGHRSVSWYQQTPGQGLQFLFEYFSETQRNKGNFPGRFSGRQFSNSRSEMNVSTLELGDSALYLCASSLPDRDGETQYFGPGTRLLVL.

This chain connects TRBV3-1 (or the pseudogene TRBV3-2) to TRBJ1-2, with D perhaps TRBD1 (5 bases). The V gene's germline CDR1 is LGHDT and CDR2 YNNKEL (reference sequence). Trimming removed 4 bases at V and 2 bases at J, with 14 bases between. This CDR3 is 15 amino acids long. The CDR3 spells CASSLIARGNYGYTF. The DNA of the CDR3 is TGTGCCAGCAGCCTAATTGCTAGGGGCAACTATGGCTACACCTTC.

The CDR3 reads CASSSHPGTGVFGDGYTF. The DNA for the CDR3 is TGCGCCAGCAGCTCCCACCCTGGGACAGGGGTTTTCGGAGATGGCTACACCTTC. V usage is TRBV5-1 and J usage is TRBJ1-2; 10 positions agree with TRBD1. This CDR3 has 18 residues. J gave up 6 bases and V 3 bases, and 17 bases lay outside the gene matches. CDR1 and CDR2 (germline): SGHRS, YFSETQ.

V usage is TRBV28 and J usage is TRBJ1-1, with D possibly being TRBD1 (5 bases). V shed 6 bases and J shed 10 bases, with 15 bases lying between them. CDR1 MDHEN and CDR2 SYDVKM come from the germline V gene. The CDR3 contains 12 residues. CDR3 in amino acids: CASSPWGHGAFF. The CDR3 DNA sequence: TGTGCCAGCAGCCCCTGGGGCCATGGAGCTTTCTTT.

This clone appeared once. The CDR3 loop reads CASSLSATGGGYTF. The CDR3 coding sequence is TGTGCCAGCAGCCTCTCGGCGACAGGGGGTGGCTACACCTTC. The chain joins TRBV27 to TRBJ1-2; 9 bases align to TRBD1. The J segment lost 7 bases and the V segment lost 6 bases, leaving 9 bases of the junction unmatched. Per germline, CDR1 MNHEY and CDR2 SMNVEV (reference sequence). This CDR3 spans 14 amino acids.

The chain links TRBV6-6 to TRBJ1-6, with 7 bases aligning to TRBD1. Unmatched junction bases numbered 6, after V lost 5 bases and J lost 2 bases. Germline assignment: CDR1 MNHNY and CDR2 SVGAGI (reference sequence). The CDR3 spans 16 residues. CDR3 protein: CASSPTGMAYNSPLHF. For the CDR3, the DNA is TGTGCCAGCAGTCCGACAGGGATGGCCTATAATTCACCCCTCCACTTT.

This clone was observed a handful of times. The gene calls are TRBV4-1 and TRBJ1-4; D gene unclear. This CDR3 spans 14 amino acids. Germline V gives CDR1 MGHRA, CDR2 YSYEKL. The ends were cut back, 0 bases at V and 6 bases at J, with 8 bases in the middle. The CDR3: CASSQEPGDEKLFF. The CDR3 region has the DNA TGCGCCAGCAGCCAAGAGCCCGGAGATGAAAAACTGTTTTTT.

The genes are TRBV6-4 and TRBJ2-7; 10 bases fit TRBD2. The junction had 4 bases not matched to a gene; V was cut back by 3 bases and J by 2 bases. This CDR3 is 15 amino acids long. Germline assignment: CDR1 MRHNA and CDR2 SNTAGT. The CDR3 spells CASSEGLAATYEQYF. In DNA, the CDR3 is TGTGCCAGCAGTGAAGGACTAGCGGCCACCTACGAGCAGTACTTC.

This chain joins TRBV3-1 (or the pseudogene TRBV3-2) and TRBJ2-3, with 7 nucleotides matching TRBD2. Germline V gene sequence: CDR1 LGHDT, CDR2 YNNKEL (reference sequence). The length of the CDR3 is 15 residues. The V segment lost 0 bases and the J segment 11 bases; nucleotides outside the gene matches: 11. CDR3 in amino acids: CASSQDLRGLPRQYF. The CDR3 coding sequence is TGTGCCAGCAGCCAAGACTTGCGGGGACTACCGAGGCAGTATTTT.

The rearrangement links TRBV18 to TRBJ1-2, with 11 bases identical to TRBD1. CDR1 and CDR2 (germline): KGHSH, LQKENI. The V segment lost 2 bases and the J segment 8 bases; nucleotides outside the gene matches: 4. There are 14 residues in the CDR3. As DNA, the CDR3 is TGTGCCAGCTCACCAGGGACAGGGGGGGACGGCTACACCTTC. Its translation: CASSPGTGGDGYTF. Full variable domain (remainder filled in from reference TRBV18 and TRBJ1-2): NAGVMQNPRHLVRRRGQEARLRCSPMKGHSHVYWYRQLPEEGLKFMVYLQKENIIDESGMPKERFSAEFPKEGPSILRIQQVVRGDSAAYFCASSPGTGGDGYTFGSGTRLTVV.

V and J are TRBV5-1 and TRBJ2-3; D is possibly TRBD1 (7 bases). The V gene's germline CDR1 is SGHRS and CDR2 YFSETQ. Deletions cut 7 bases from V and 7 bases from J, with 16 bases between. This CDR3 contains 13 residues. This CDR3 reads CASGDSGGNTQYF. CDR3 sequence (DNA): TGCGCCAGCGGGGACAGTGGGGGGAATACGCAGTATTTT.

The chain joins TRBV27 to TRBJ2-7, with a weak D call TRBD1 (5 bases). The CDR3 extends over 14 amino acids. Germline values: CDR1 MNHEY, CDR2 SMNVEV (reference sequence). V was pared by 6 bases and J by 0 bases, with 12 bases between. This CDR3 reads CASSPRVSSYEQYF. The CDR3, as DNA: TGTGCCAGCAGCCCCAGGGTTAGCTCCTACGAGCAGTACTTC.

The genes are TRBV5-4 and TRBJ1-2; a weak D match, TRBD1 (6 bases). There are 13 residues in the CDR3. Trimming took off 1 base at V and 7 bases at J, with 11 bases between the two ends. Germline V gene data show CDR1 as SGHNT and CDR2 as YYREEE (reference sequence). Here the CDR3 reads CASSLSGESGYTF. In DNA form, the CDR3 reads TGTGCCAGCAGCTTGTCAGGGGAGAGTGGCTACACCTTC.

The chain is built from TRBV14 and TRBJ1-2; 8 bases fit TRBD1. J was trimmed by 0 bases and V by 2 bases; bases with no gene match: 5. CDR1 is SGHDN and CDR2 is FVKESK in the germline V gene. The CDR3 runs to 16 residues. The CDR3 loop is CASSQNRGGANYGYTF. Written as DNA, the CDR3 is TGTGCCAGCAGCCAAAACAGGGGGGGAGCTAACTATGGCTACACCTTC.

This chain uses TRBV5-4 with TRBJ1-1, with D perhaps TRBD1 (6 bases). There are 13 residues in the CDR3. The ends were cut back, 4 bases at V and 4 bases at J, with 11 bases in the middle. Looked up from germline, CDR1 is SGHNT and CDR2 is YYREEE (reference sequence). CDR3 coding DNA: TGTGCCAGCAGCGGAACAGGGCTCACTGAAGCTTTCTTT. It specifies CASSGTGLTEAFF. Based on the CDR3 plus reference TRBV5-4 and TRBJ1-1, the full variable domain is ETGVTQSPTHLIKTRGQQVTLRCSSQSGHNTVSWYQQALGQGPQFIFQYYREEENGRGNFPPRFSGLQFPNYSSELNVNALELDDSALYLCASSGTGLTEAFFGQGTRLTVV.

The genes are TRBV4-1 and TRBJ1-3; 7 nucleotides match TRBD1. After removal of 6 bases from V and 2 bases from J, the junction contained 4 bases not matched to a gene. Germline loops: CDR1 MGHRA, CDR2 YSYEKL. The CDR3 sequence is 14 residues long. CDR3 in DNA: TGCGCCAGCAGGCCCACAGGGGCTGGAAACACCATATATTTT. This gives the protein CASRPTGAGNTIYF.

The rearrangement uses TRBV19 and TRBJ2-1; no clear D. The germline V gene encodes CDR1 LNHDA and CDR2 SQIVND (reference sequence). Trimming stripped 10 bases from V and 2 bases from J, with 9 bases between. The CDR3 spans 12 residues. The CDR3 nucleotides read TGTGCCATCCTGTCCGCCTACAATGAGCAGTTCTTC. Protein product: CAILSAYNEQFF.

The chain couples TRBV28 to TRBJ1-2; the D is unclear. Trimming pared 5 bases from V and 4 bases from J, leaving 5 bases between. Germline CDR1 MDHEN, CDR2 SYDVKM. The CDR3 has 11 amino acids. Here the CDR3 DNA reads TGTGCCAGCAGTGGGCTCTATGGCTACACCTTC. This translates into CASSGLYGYTF.

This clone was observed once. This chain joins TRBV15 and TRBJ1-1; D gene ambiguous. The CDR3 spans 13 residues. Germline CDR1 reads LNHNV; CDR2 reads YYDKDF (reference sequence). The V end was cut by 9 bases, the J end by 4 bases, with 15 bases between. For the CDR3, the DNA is TGTGCCACGGGGAGGCGGCTGGGCACTGAAGCTTTCTTT. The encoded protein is CATGRRLGTEAFF.

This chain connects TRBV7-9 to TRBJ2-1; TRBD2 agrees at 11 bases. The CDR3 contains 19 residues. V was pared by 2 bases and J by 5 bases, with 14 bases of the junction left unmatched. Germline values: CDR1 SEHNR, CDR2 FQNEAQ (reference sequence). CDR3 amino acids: CASSLPLYPTSGTDNEQFF. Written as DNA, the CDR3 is TGTGCCAGCAGCTTACCCCTTTATCCGACTAGCGGGACCGACAATGAGCAGTTCTTC.

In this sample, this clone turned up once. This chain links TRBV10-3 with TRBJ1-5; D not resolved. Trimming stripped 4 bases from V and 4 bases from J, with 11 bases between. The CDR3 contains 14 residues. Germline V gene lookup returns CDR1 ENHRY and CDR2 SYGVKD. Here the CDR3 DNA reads TGTGCCATCAGTGTTAGCGCGGAAAATCAGCCCCAGCATTTT. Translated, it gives CAISVSAENQPQHF.

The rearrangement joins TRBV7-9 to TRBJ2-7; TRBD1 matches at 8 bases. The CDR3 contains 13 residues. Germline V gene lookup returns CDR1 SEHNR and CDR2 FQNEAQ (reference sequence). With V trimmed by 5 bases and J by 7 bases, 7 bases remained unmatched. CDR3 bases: TGTGCCAGCAGCCAGACAGGGGTAGAAGAGCAGTACTTC. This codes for CASSQTGVEEQYF.

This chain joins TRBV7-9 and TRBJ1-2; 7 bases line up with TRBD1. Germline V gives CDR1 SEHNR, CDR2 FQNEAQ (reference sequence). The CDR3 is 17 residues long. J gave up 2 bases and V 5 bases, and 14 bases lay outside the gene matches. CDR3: CASSAAAPRGGNYGYTF. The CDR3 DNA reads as TGTGCCAGCAGCGCCGCCGCTCCGAGAGGGGGCAACTATGGCTACACCTTC.

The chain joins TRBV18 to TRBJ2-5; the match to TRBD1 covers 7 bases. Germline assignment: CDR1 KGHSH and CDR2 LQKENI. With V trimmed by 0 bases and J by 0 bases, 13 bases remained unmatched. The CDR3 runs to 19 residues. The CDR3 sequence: CASSPPIKGASWYQETQYF. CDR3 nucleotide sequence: TGTGCCAGCTCACCACCGATAAAGGGGGCATCTTGGTACCAAGAGACCCAGTACTTC.